This TCR beta chain was found in a study of molecular identifiers for immune sequencing clone quantification. Study-wide results and caveats: Identical TCR molecules that share a barcode could lead to an underestimation of highly expanded clone sizes. Jurkat TCR RNA spiked in from one cell (amid 800,000 to 1,000,000 naive cells) was reportedly detectable.

CDR3 length: 13 residues. Trimming pared 8 bases from V and 9 bases from J, leaving 17 bases between. Germline V gene sequence: CDR1 LGHDT, CDR2 YNNKEL (reference sequence). Of note for this clonotype: Its antigen is not known.

Every naive CD8 library was made from between roughly 17,000 and 1,000,000 sorted cells with 10%, 30% or 50% RNA. TCRdb analysed the PCR reads with MiXCR anew, one entry per CDR3 protein. The repertoire includes under 800,000 distinct CDR3 sequences, over 25% of them detected once, and 0.78% sits in the top ten. The sample consisted of naive CD8+ T cells from blood, with Jurkat cell RNA spiked in. Described subset: FACS-sorted CD8+CD4-CCR7+CD45RA+ naive T cells. The V call is TRBV3-1, the J call TRBJ2-1; tentatively, D is TRBD2 (5 bases). This receptor was identified in a human donor in good health. Some libraries in this study had Jurkat cell RNA spiked in. The CDR3 nucleotides are TGTGCCAGCCGCGGTATGAGGGATAGTGAGCAGTTCTTC. It yields the protein CASRGMRDSEQFF.